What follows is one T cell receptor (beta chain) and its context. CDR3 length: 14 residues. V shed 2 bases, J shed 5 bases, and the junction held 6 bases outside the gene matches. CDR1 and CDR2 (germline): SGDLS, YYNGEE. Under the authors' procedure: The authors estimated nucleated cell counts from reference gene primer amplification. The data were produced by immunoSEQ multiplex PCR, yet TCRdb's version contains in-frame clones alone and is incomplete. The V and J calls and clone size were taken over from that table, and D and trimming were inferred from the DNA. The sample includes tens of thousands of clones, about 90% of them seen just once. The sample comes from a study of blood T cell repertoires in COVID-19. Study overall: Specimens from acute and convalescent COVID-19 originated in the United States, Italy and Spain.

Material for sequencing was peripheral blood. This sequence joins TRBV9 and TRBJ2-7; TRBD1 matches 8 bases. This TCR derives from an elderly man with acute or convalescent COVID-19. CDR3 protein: CASSVDPDRDEQYF. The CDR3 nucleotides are TGTGCCAGCAGCGTGGACCCGGACAGGGACGAGCAGTACTTC.